The clone carrying this TCR beta chain was seen a few times. Antigen unknown. The length of the CDR3 is 15 residues. The germline gives CDR1 MGHRA, CDR2 YSYEKL. J gave up 8 bases and V 1 base, and 8 bases lay outside the gene matches. This sample was included in a study of T cell repertoires in cytomegalovirus infection. Overall study: In public TCR beta signatures, there were indications of both CMV infection and matching HLA type. Study-wide results and limits: Identification of carriers of CMV plus the relevant HLA was achieved through cumulative public TCR beta family frequency. Clonotype analysis showed dominance of the ex vivo response by HLA-C-restricted CMV-specific TCR beta clonotypes.

From the reads, TCRdb called clonotypes with MiXCR, one entry per CDR3 protein. The repertoire holds under 850,000 distinct CDR3 sequences, with roughly 35% as singletons. Material for sequencing was PBMCs. This sequence was found in a human donor in good health (CMV status not recorded). Some clones in this sample may be carry-over from other donors' samples. The chain combines TRBV4-1 with TRBJ2-4; TRBD1 matches at 7 bases. CDR3 coding DNA: TGCGCCAGCAGCCAAGTCGGACAGGTGGTCTACATTCAGTACTTC. Translation gives CASSQVGQVVYIQYF.